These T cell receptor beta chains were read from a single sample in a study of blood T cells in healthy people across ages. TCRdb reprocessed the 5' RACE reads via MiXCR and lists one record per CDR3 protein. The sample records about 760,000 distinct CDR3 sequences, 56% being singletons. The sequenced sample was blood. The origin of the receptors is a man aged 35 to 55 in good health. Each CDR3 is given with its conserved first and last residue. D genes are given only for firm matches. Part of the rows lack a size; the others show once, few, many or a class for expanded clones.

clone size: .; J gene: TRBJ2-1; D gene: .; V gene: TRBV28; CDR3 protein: CASSFLQVESYNEQFF; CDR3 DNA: TGTGCCAGCAGTTTCTTGCAGGTAGAATCCTACAATGAGCAGTTCTTC
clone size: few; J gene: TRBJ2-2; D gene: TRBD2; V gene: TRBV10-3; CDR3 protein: CAIISEKLAGGRNTGELFF; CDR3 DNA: TGTGCCATCATCAGTGAAAAACTAGCGGGGGGCAGGAACACCGGGGAGCTGTTTTTT
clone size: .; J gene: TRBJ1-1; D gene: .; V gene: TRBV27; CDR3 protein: CASSLNPRWTEAFF; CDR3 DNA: TGTGCCAGCAGTTTAAACCCCCGGTGGACTGAAGCTTTCTTT
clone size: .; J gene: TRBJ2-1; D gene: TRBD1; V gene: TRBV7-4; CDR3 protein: CASSLARIRDRVYNEQFF; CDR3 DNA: TGTGCCAGCAGCTTAGCAAGAATCCGGGACAGGGTTTACAATGAGCAGTTCTTC
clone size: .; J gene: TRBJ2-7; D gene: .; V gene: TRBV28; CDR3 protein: CATMGWDYEQYF; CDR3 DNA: TGTGCCACCATGGGCTGGGACTACGAGCAGTACTTC
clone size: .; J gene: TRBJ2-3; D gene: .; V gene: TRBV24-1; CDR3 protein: CATMQSQNTDTQYF; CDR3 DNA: TGTGCCACCATGCAGTCCCAGAACACAGATACGCAGTATTTT
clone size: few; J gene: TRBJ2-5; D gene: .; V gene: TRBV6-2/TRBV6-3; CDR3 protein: CASSGSFDQETQYF; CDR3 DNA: TGTGCCAGCAGCGGTAGTTTCGACCAAGAGACCCAGTACTTC
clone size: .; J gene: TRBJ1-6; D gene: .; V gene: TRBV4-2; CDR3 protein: CASSQDEEGYTTFLPLHF; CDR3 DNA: TGTGCCAGCAGCCAAGATGAGGAGGGTTATACTACTTTTTTACCCCTCCACTTT
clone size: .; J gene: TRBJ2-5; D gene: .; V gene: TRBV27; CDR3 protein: CASRTSREYGTQYF; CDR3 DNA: TGTGCCAGCAGGACTTCGAGGGAATATGGGACCCAGTACTTC
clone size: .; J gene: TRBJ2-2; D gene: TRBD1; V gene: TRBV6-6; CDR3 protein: CASNYRGIAGELFF; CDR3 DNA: TGTGCCAGCAATTACAGGGGAATCGCCGGGGAGCTGTTTTTT
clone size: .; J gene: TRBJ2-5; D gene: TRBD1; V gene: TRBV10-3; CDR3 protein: CAISESRTGVGGYQETQYF; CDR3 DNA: TGTGCCATCAGTGAGTCCCGGACAGGGGTTGGGGGATACCAAGAGACCCAGTACTTC
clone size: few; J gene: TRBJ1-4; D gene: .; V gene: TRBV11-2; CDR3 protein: CASSLDLNREKLFF; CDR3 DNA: TGTGCCAGCAGCTTAGATTTAAACCGGGAAAAACTGTTTTTT
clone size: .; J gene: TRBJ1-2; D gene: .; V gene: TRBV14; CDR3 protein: CASSQDLVSLGHGYTF; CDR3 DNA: TGTGCCAGCAGCCAAGACCTTGTGAGCCTAGGACATGGCTACACCTTC
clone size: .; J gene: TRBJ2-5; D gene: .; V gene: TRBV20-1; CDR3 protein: CSASTVTKETQYF; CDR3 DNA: TGCAGTGCTTCGACAGTGACGAAAGAGACCCAGTACTTC
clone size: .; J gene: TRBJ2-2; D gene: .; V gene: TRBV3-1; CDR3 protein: CASTEAPFGANTGELFF; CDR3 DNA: TGTGCCAGCACCGAAGCCCCTTTTGGGGCGAACACCGGGGAGCTGTTTTTT
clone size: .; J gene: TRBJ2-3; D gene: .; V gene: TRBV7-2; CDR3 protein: CASSFTKADTQYF; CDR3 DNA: TGTGCCAGCAGCTTTACGAAGGCAGATACGCAGTATTTT
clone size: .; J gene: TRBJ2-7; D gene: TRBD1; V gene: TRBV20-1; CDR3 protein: CSANFGTGGYEQYF; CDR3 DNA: TGCAGTGCTAATTTTGGGACAGGGGGCTACGAGCAGTACTTC
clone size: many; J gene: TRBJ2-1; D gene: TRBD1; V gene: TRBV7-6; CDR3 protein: CASSLQQGRNEQFF; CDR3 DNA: TGTGCCAGCAGTTTACAACAGGGGCGCAATGAGCAGTTCTTC
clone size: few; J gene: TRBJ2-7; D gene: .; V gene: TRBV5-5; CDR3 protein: CASSLGQVSEQYF; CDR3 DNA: TGTGCCAGCAGCTTGGGTCAGGTTAGCGAGCAGTACTTC
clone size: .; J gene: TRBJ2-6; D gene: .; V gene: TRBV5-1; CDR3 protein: CASSLGTRVRANVLTF; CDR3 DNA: TGCGCCAGCAGCTTGGGGACAAGGGTCCGGGCCAACGTCCTGACTTTC
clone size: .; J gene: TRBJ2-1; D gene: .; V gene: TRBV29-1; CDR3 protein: CSAQSGSYNEQFF; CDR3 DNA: TGCAGCGCCCAGTCCGGCTCCTACAATGAGCAGTTCTTC
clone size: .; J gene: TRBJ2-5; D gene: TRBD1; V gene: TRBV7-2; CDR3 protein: CASSLLWQGDKYF; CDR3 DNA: TGTGCCAGCAGCTTATTGTGGCAGGGGGATAAGTACTTC
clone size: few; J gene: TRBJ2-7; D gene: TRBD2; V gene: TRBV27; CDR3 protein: CASSPRDYPSAEQYF; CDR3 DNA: TGTGCCAGCAGTCCGAGGGACTACCCTTCCGCCGAGCAGTACTTC
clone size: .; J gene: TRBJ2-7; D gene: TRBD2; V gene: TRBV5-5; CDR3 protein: CASSPAGGGSYKQYF; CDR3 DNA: TGTGCCAGCAGCCCGGCGGGGGGCGGCTCCTACAAGCAGTACTTC
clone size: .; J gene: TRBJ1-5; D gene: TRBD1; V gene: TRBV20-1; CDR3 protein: CSASRDSQNQPQHF; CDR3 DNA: TGCAGTGCTTCAAGGGACAGCCAAAATCAGCCCCAGCATTTT
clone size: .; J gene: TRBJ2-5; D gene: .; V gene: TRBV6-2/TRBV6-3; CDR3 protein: CASSKAEWETQYF; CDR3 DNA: TGTGCCAGCAGTAAGGCGGAGTGGGAGACCCAGTACTTC
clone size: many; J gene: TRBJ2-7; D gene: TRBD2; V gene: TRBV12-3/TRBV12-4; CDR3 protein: CASSLREGSYEQYF; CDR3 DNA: TGTGCCAGCAGTTTGCGGGAGGGCTCCTACGAGCAGTACTTC
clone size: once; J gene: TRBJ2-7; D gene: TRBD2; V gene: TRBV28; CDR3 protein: CASSVNLGGSRYEQYF; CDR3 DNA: TGTGCCAGCAGTGTCAATCTTGGCGGGAGTAGGTACGAGCAGTACTTC
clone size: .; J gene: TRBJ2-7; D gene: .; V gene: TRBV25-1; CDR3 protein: CASSSRTDPTYEQYF; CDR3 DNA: TGTGCCAGCAGTAGTCGGACAGACCCGACCTACGAGCAGTACTTC
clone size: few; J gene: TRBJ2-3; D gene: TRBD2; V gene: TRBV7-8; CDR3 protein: CASSTMTSGDTDTQYF; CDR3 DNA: TGTGCCAGCAGCACCATGACTAGCGGCGACACAGATACGCAGTATTTT
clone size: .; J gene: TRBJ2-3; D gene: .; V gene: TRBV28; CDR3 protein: CASSPGATRGTQYF; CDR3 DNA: TGTGCCAGCAGTCCAGGGGCAACCAGGGGTACGCAGTATTTT
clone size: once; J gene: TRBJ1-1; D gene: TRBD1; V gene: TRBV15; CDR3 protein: CATSTGTVMNTEAFF; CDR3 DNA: TGTGCCACCAGCACCGGGACAGTCATGAACACTGAAGCTTTCTTT
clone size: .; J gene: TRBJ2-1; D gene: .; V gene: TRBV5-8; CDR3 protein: CASSLYPGVDNEQFF; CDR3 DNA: TGTGCCAGCAGCTTGTATCCGGGGGTTGACAATGAGCAGTTCTTC
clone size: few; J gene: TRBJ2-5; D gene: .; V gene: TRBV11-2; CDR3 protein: CASSLHGRDAGAQETQYF; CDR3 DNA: TGTGCCAGCAGCTTACACGGACGGGACGCGGGGGCCCAAGAGACCCAGTACTTC
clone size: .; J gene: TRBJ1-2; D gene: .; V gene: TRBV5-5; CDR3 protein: CASSLGRGRYGYTF; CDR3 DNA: TGTGCCAGCAGCTTGGGAAGAGGCCGCTATGGCTACACCTTC
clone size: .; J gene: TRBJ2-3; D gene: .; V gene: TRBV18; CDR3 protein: CASSPPSDTQYF; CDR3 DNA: TGTGCCAGCTCACCACCGTCAGATACGCAGTATTTT
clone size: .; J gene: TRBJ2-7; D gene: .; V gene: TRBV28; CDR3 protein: CASSLGRLAGSGEQYF; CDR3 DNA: TGTGCCAGCAGTTTAGGTCGGCTAGCAGGGAGCGGCGAGCAGTACTTC
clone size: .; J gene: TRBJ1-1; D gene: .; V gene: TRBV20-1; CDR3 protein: CSALGGDTEAFF; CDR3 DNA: TGCAGCGCCCTTGGAGGGGACACTGAAGCTTTCTTT
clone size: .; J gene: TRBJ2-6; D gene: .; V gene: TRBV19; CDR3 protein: CASTFGASGANVLTF; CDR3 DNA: TGTGCCAGTACCTTCGGAGCGTCTGGGGCCAACGTCCTGACTTTC
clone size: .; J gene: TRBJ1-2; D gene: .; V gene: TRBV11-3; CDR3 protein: CAACTPLCFGYTF; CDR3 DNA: TGTGCCGCGTGCACGCCTCTTTGCTTTGGCTACACCTTC
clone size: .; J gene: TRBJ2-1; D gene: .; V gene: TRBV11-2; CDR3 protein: CASEISSPYNEQFF; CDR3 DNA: TGTGCCAGCGAAATTAGCTCCCCCTACAATGAGCAGTTCTTC
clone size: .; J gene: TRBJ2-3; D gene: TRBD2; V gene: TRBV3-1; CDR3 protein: CASSPQWASGGEATDTQYF; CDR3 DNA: TGTGCCAGCAGCCCCCAGTGGGCTAGCGGGGGCGAAGCCACAGATACGCAGTATTTT
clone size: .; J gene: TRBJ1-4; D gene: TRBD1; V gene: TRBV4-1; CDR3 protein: CASSPPGQGEEKLFF; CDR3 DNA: TGCGCCAGCAGCCCACCGGGACAGGGAGAGGAAAAACTGTTTTTT
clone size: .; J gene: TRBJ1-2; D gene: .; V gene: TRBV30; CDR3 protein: CAWSIGSYGYTF; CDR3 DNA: TGTGCCTGGAGTATAGGGTCCTATGGCTACACCTTC
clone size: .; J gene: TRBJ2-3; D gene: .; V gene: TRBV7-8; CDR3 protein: CASSETSGTGIPDTQYF; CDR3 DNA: TGTGCCAGCAGCGAAACATCCGGGACTGGGATACCAGATACGCAGTATTTT
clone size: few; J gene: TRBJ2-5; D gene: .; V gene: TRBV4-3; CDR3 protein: CASSQAFSPGGHLIETQYF; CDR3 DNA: TGCGCCAGCAGCCAAGCCTTCTCTCCCGGGGGACACCTAATAGAGACCCAGTACTTC
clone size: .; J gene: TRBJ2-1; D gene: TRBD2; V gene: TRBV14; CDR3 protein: CASSLLRVGTSGDSSYNEQFF; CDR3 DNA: TGTGCCAGCAGCCTCCTAAGGGTTGGGACTAGCGGTGATAGCTCCTACAATGAGCAGTTCTTC
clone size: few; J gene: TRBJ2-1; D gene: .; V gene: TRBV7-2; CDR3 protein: CASSLQIERGNEQFF; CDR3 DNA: TGTGCCAGCAGCCTTCAGATAGAGAGAGGGAATGAGCAGTTCTTC
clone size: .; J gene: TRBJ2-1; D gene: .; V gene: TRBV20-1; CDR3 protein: CSAWGLSEQYNEQFF; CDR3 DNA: TGCAGTGCCTGGGGACTCTCAGAGCAATACAATGAGCAGTTCTTC
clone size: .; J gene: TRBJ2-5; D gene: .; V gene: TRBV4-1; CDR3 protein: CASSTAEGETQYF; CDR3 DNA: TGCGCCAGCAGTACGGCAGAGGGGGAGACCCAGTACTTC
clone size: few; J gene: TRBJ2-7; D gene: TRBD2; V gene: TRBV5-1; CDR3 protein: CASSTGLAGSLYEQYF; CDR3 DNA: TGCGCCAGCAGCACGGGACTAGCGGGGAGCCTGTACGAGCAGTACTTC
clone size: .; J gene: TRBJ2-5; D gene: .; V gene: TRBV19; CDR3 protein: CASSRPGYQETQYF; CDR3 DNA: TGTGCCAGTAGTAGACCGGGGTACCAAGAGACCCAGTACTTC
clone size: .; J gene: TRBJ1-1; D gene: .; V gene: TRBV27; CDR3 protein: CASSHYGSANTEAFF; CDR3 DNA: TGTGCCAGCTCTCATTACGGGTCCGCGAACACTGAAGCTTTCTTT
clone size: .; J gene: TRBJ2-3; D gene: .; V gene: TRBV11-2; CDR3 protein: CASSLGLGRTDTQYF; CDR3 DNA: TGTGCCAGCAGCTTAGGTTTAGGACGCACAGATACGCAGTATTTT